The 15 T cell receptor beta chains listed next were all sequenced from one sample in a study of blood T cell repertoires in COVID-19. The table came from immunoSEQ multiplex PCR; TCRdb's copy has only in-frame clones and leaves some out. The sample holds fewer than 250,000 clones, approximately 86% seen once. The sample comprised peripheral blood. The source of these receptors is a man aged 55 to 70 with COVID-19, enrolled during active disease.

This chain links TRBV5-4 with TRBJ2-5, with TRBD2 identical over 7 bases. This CDR3 is built from 14 residues. Germline trimming cut 0 bases from V and 3 bases from J; bases unmatched to any gene: 2. Germline-derived CDR1 and CDR2 are SGHNT and YYREEE (reference sequence). CDR3 coding DNA: TGTGCCAGCAGCTTGGTGGCGGGAGAAGAGACCCAGTACTTC. Its protein is CASSLVAGEETQYF.

This chain joins TRBV30 and TRBJ1-3; TRBD1 matches 11 bases. Trimming removed 2 bases from V and 4 bases from J; junction bases left unmatched: 1. CDR3 length: 14 amino acids. Germline CDR1 reads GTSNPN; CDR2 reads SVGIG (reference sequence). The CDR3 DNA follows: TGTGCCTGGAGTCGGGACAGGGGGGGAAACACCATATATTTT. This gives the protein CAWSRDRGGNTIYF.

The genes are TRBV14 and TRBJ2-3; 7 bases align to TRBD2. Germline loops: CDR1 SGHDN, CDR2 FVKESK. V lost 1 base, J lost 3 bases, and 7 bases stayed unmatched. The CDR3 runs 16 residues. CDR3 residues: CASSQGAGKGTDTQYF. The CDR3 bases are TGTGCCAGCAGCCAAGGAGCGGGGAAGGGTACAGATACGCAGTATTTT.

The chain combines TRBV19 with TRBJ1-5, with TRBD1 matching 10 bases. With V trimmed by 4 bases and J by 7 bases, 7 bases remained unmatched. The CDR3 runs to 15 residues. Germline values: CDR1 LNHDA, CDR2 SQIVND (reference sequence). CDR3 DNA: TGTGCCAGTAGTACCATGACAGGGGGCGTACAGCCCCAGCATTTT. Translation: CASSTMTGGVQPQHF.

With regard to this clone: Compared with germline, one end of the junction differs, possibly owing to a read error. This chain uses TRBV29-1 with TRBJ1-2, with D maybe TRBD1 (5 bases). Germline V CDR1 and CDR2: SQVTM, ANQGSEA. This CDR3 region has 11 residues. CDR3 sequence (DNA): TGCAGCGTTGAAGTTAGGGGCATGGGCAACTTC. Protein: CSVEVRGMGNF.

The CDR3: CASSSGLAGLGGNEQFF. DNA of the CDR3: TGTGCCAGCAGCTCCGGACTAGCGGGATTGGGGGGCAATGAGCAGTTCTTC. The chain employs TRBV7-3 and TRBJ2-1; the match to TRBD2 covers 12 bases. The ends lost 4 bases at V and 6 bases at J; junction bases unmatched: 10. This CDR3 contains 17 residues. Germline V gene data show CDR1 as SGHTA and CDR2 as FQGTGA.

This clone was observed a few times. V and J are TRBV5-1 and TRBJ1-2; 9 nucleotides align to TRBD1. The CDR3 runs 14 residues. The V segment lost 4 bases and the J segment 4 bases; nucleotides outside the gene matches: 5. CDR1 and CDR2 (germline): SGHRS, YFSETQ. The CDR3 here is CASSPGDRVYGYTF. CDR3 DNA: TGCGCCAGCAGCCCTGGGGACAGGGTCTATGGCTACACCTTC.

The chain recombines TRBV7-7 with TRBJ2-2, with TRBD1 as a possible D gene (5 bases). The CDR3 loop spans 15 amino acids. Germline CDR1 is SSHAT and CDR2 is FNYEAQ (reference sequence). V was shortened by 3 bases and J by 5 bases, with 13 bases between the two germline ends. The CDR3: CASSFEAGRTGELFF. The CDR3 DNA reads as TGTGCCAGCAGCTTTGAGGCAGGGCGGACCGGGGAGCTGTTTTTT.

The chain recombines TRBV6-1 with TRBJ2-4; TRBD1 might be the D (6 bases). The V end was cut by 0 bases, the J end by 9 bases, with 9 bases between. In germline, CDR1 is MNHNS, CDR2 SASEGT. CDR3 size: 13 residues. CDR3 in amino acids: CASSEAQGFIQYF. CDR3 nucleotide sequence: TGTGCCAGCAGTGAAGCGCAGGGGTTCATTCAGTACTTC.

This rearrangement joins TRBV5-6 to TRBJ1-5; possibly TRBD1 for D (6 bases). Trimming cost V 1 base and J 4 bases, with 12 bases left between them. Germline V CDR1 and CDR2: SGHDT, YYEEEE. The CDR3 runs 15 residues. This CDR3 is CASSLLTGWNQPQHF. CDR3 coding DNA: TGTGCCAGCAGCTTGTTAACAGGGTGGAATCAGCCCCAGCATTTT. Full variable domain (outside the CDR3, taken from reference TRBV5-6 and TRBJ1-5): DAGVTQSPTHLIKTRGQQVTLRCSPKSGHDTVSWYQQALGQGPQFIFQYYEEEERQRGNFPDRFSGHQFPNYSSELNVNALLLGDSALYLCASSLLTGWNQPQHFGDGTRLSIL.

This rearrangement joins TRBV7-9 to TRBJ1-5; TRBD1 aligns across 7 bases. V was pared by 5 bases and J by 4 bases, with 8 bases of the junction left unmatched. CDR1 is SEHNR, CDR2 FQNEAQ, per germline (reference sequence). The CDR3 is 15 residues long. The CDR3 coding sequence is TGTGCCAGCAGCCCACCCGGGACAGTTAATCAGCCCCAGCATTTT. Protein product: CASSPPGTVNQPQHF.

The gene calls are TRBV6-2 or TRBV6-3 and TRBJ2-2; a possible D gene is TRBD1 (6 bases). Deletions cut 5 bases from V and 7 bases from J, with 8 bases between. Germline CDR1 reads MNHEY; CDR2 reads SVGEGT. The CDR3 is 12 residues long. The CDR3 nucleotides read TGTGCCAGCAGTCTAGGGGGCGGGGAGCTGTTTTTT. Its translation: CASSLGGGELFF.

This clone turned up a few times. V and J are TRBV24-1 and TRBJ1-5, with D maybe TRBD1 (6 bases). Germline CDR1 and CDR2: KGHDR and SFDVKD. The CDR3 is made up of 13 amino acids. The V end lost 7 bases, the J end lost 3 bases, and 9 bases lay between the germline ends. The CDR3 reads CATSLGANQPQHF. In DNA form, the CDR3 reads TGTGCCACCAGCCTGGGGGCCAATCAGCCCCAGCATTTT.

The chain couples TRBV19 to TRBJ2-7; a weak D match, TRBD1 (6 bases). V dropped 10 bases and J dropped 5 bases, with 12 bases sitting between them. This CDR3 is built from 11 residues. The V gene's germline CDR1 is LNHDA and CDR2 SQIVND (reference sequence). This chain's CDR3 is CATSNRDEQYF. CDR3 bases: TGTGCCACCTCAAACAGGGACGAGCAGTACTTC. Based on the CDR3 plus reference TRBV19 and TRBJ2-7, the full variable domain is DGGITQSPKYLFRKEGQNVTLSCEQNLNHDAMYWYRQDPGQGLRLIYYSQIVNDFQKGDIAEGYSVSREKKESFPLTVTSAQKNPTAFYLCATSNRDEQYFGPGTRLTVT.

The chain carries TRBV11-2 and TRBJ2-7; 7 bases are shared with TRBD1. CDR1 SGHAT and CDR2 FQNNGV come from the germline V gene. V lost 0 bases, J lost 3 bases, and 14 bases stayed unmatched. The CDR3 covers 18 residues. The CDR3 loop is CASSLDRAGTDNFYEQYF. CDR3 in DNA: TGTGCCAGCAGCTTAGACCGGGCTGGGACAGACAATTTCTACGAGCAGTACTTC.